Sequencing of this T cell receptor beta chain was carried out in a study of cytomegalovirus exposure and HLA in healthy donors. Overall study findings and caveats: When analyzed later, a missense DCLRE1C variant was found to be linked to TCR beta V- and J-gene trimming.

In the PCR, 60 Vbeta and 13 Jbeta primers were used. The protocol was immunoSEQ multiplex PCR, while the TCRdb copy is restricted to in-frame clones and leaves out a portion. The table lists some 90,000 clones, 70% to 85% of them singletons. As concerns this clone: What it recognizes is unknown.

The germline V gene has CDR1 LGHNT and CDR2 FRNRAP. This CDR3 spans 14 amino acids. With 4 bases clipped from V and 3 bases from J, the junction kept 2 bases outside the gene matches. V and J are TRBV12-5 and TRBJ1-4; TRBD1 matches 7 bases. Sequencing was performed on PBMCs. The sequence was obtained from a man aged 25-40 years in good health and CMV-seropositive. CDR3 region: CASGSGQSNEKLFF. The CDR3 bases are TGTGCTAGTGGTTCGGGACAGTCTAATGAAAAACTGTTTTTT. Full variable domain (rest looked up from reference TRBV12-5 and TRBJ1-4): DARVTQTPRHKVTEMGQEVTMRCQPILGHNTVFWYRQTMMQGLELLAYFRNRAPLDDSGMPKDRFSAEMPDATLATLKIQPSEPRDSAVYFCASGSGQSNEKLFFGSGTQLSVL.